The 14 T cell receptor beta chains in this list originate from one sample, sequenced in a study of neurological immune-mediated disorders. TCRdb redid the calling of the 5' RACE reads with MiXCR, one entry per CDR3 protein. In the table there are tens of thousands of distinct CDR3 sequences, roughly 3.3% of which are singletons. Sequenced input: PBMCs. These receptors were obtained from a woman aged 45-65 years with multiple sclerosis.

Many counts were recorded for this clonotype. This chain links TRBV7-2 with TRBJ1-2; tentative D call: TRBD1 (5 bases). V gave up 1 base and J gave up 4 bases, with 16 bases separating them. The CDR3 sequence is 16 residues long. Germline values: CDR1 SGHTA, CDR2 FQGNSA. The CDR3: CASSLGGGTRSYGYTF. CDR3 DNA: TGTGCCAGCAGCTTAGGGGGGGGTACGAGGAGCTATGGCTACACCTTC.

Turning to this clonotype: A much larger clone differs from this one at a single base, so this may be a read error. The rearrangement uses TRBV18 and TRBJ2-7, with TRBD1 as a possible D gene (6 bases). The CDR3 extends over 12 amino acids. Trimming removed 2 bases at V and 8 bases at J, with 10 bases between. The germline CDR1 and CDR2 sequences are KGHSH and LQKENI. CDR3 loop: CASSPTGIKQYF. CDR3 DNA sequence: TGTGCCAGCTCACCAACAGGGATTAAGCAGTACTTC.

In this sample, this clonotype turned up many times. V and J are TRBV12-3 or TRBV12-4 and TRBJ2-2, with 11 bases that match TRBD2. The CDR3 loop spans 16 amino acids. Germline trimming cut 3 bases from V and 9 bases from J; bases unmatched to any gene: 9. CDR3 loop: CASSFNLAGGSRELFF. CDR3 DNA sequence: TGTGCCAGCAGTTTTAACCTAGCGGGGGGTTCCAGGGAGCTGTTTTTT.

In its sample, this clonotype was seen many times. This sequence joins TRBV20-1 and TRBJ2-2; 7 positions agree with TRBD2. V dropped 1 base and J dropped 1; count of bases not matched to a gene: 6. The CDR3 is 16 residues long. From germline, CDR1 is DFQATT and CDR2 SNEGSKA (reference sequence). The CDR3 DNA reads TGCAGTGCTAGAGGAGGGAGCGGGGAGAACACCGGGGAGCTGTTTTTT. As protein: CSARGGSGENTGELFF.

This clonotype appeared many times. The rearrangement joins TRBV20-1 to TRBJ2-2, with 9 bases aligning to TRBD2. The CDR3 loop spans 14 amino acids. Germline values: CDR1 DFQATT, CDR2 SNEGSKA (reference sequence). The trim removed 6 bases at V and 1 base at J, leaving 3 bases unmatched. The DNA for the CDR3 is TGCAGTGCATTACTAGCGGGGAACACCGGGGAGCTGTTTTTT. Translating gives CSALLAGNTGELFF.

In this sample, this clonotype turned up many times. The chain links TRBV18 to TRBJ1-2; 10 bases line up with TRBD1. From germline, CDR1 is KGHSH and CDR2 LQKENI. The CDR3 sequence is 14 residues long. V dropped 2 bases and J dropped 7; count of bases not matched to a gene: 4. The CDR3 is CASSPRQGATGYTF. CDR3 bases: TGTGCCAGCTCACCAAGACAGGGGGCGACTGGCTACACCTTC.

This clonotype was observed a handful of times. The CDR3 loop reads CASSFGQGVYEQYF. Written as DNA, the CDR3 is TGTGCCAGCAGCTTTGGACAGGGAGTCTACGAGCAGTACTTC. This chain joins TRBV7-6 and TRBJ2-7; 8 bases map to TRBD1. Per germline, CDR1 SGHVS and CDR2 FNYEAQ. CDR3 length equals 14 residues. V gave up 3 bases and J gave up 3 bases; unmatched junction bases: 4.

This clonotype was seen repeatedly, ten times or more. The chain recombines TRBV12-3 or TRBV12-4 with TRBJ2-1; TRBD2 matches 8 bases. There are 18 residues in the CDR3. V lost 6 bases to trimming and J lost 0 bases; unmatched junction nucleotides: 13. Written as DNA, the CDR3 is TGTGCCAGCAGCCGTAAAGCCCCCGGGACTAGCTCCTACAATGAGCAGTTCTTC. It yields the protein CASSRKAPGTSSYNEQFF.

The chain joins TRBV24-1 to TRBJ1-5; 9 bases agree with TRBD1. The ends lost 1 base at V and 2 bases at J; junction bases unmatched: 14. This CDR3 comprises 20 residues. Germline V gene lookup returns CDR1 KGHDR and CDR2 SFDVKD. The CDR3 loop reads CATSDFGHRDREVGNQPQHF. The CDR3 DNA reads TGTGCCACCAGTGATTTTGGACACCGGGACAGGGAGGTGGGCAATCAGCCCCAGCATTTT.

This sequence joins TRBV20-1 and TRBJ2-7, with D maybe TRBD2 (6 bases). V lost 3 bases and J lost 5, with 20 bases in between. CDR3 length equals 15 residues. Germline V gene lookup returns CDR1 DFQATT and CDR2 SNEGSKA (reference sequence). The CDR3 nucleotides read TGCAGTGCTAGGCCCACGGGACTCTCACGCCACGAGCAGTACTTC. This codes for CSARPTGLSRHEQYF.

There are many counts of this clonotype. The chain links TRBV4-1 to TRBJ2-1; TRBD2 is a possible D gene (5 bases). The CDR3 sequence is 15 residues long. Trimming stripped 0 bases from V and 6 bases from J, with 12 bases between. Germline V CDR1 and CDR2: MGHRA, YSYEKL. The CDR3 spells CASSQDLGRGNEQFF. The DNA of the CDR3 is TGCGCCAGCAGCCAAGACCTGGGTCGGGGCAATGAGCAGTTCTTC.

This clonotype came up many times. The rearrangement uses TRBV2 and TRBJ2-7; 7 bases line up with TRBD1. V was pared by 5 bases and J by 6 bases, with 7 bases of the junction left unmatched. The CDR3 has 13 residues. Germline lookup yields CDR1 SNHLY and CDR2 FYNNEI. DNA for the CDR3: TGTGCCAGCAGTCCGACAGGGATTAGCGAGCAGTACTTC. Its translation is CASSPTGISEQYF.

This clonotype was detected ten times or more. J is TRBJ2-2 and V is TRBV10-3, with D perhaps matching TRBD1 (6 bases). This CDR3 is 16 amino acids long. Trimming pared 6 bases from V and 3 bases from J, leaving 17 bases between. From germline, CDR1 is ENHRY and CDR2 SYGVKD. CDR3 sequence (DNA): TGTGCCATCAGCGACCCCGACAGGAGCCACACCGGGGAGCTGTTTTTT. It translates to CAISDPDRSHTGELFF.

Details on this clonotype: The junction does not match germline at one end; this may be a read error. The chain recombines TRBV4-3 with TRBJ2-7; D ambiguous. Germline V gene lookup returns CDR1 LGHNA and CDR2 YSLEER. CDR3 length equals 12 residues. CDR3 nucleotides: TGCGACAGCAGCAAAGACTTCCACGAGCAGTACTTC. Protein product: CDSSKDFHEQYF.